The 29 T cell receptor beta chains given below trace back to one sample, sequenced in a study of CD8 T cells in Susac syndrome. Random hexamers were used to reverse transcribe an amount of roughly 0.5 to 1 ug RNA. TCRdb recomputed calls from the immunoSEQ multiplex PCR reads with MiXCR, one row per CDR3 protein. The sample gives about 280,000 distinct CDR3 sequences, around 83% of which show up once; over 0.1% is in the top ten. The sequenced material came from CD8+ T cells from PBMCs. These receptor sequences come from a human donor with multiple sclerosis.

V gene TRBV19 combines with J gene TRBJ1-1; D might be TRBD1 (6 bases). The CDR3 is 14 residues long. Germline V gives CDR1 LNHDA, CDR2 SQIVND (reference sequence). Trimming stripped 6 bases from V and 6 bases from J, with 17 bases between. The CDR3 nucleotides are TGTGCCAGTAGGACCCTCGAAGGGGGACCTGAAGCTTTCTTT. This codes for CASRTLEGGPEAFF.

The rearrangement uses TRBV7-6 and TRBJ1-6; D is possibly TRBD1 (5 bases). The V gene lost 5 bases and the J gene lost 13 bases, with 30 bases spanning the gap. Germline loops: CDR1 SGHVS, CDR2 FNYEAQ. There are 18 residues in the CDR3. DNA for the CDR3: TGTGCCAGCAGCCTGGGACCCCCAGACATTCAGGGCCTATCGCCCCTCCACTTT. As protein: CASSLGPPDIQGLSPLHF. The entire variable domain, with the rest obtained from reference TRBV7-6 and TRBJ1-6, is as follows: GAGVSQSPRYKVTKRGQDVALRCDPISGHVSLYWYRQALGQGPEFLTYFNYEAQQDKSGLPNDRFSAERPEGSISTLTIQRTEQRDSAMYRCASSLGPPDIQGLSPLHFGNGTRLTVT.

The chain recombines TRBV5-4 with TRBJ1-3, with TRBD1 identical over 8 bases. V dropped 2 bases and J dropped 8; count of bases not matched to a gene: 12. The germline CDR1 and CDR2 sequences are SGHNT and YYREEE (reference sequence). This CDR3 is built from 16 residues. CDR3 residues: CASSFLDRDGIDTIYF. CDR3 in DNA: TGTGCCAGCAGCTTCTTGGACAGGGACGGAATAGACACCATATATTTT.

The chain carries TRBV5-1 and TRBJ1-4; D is possibly TRBD1 (6 bases). The ends were cut back, 0 bases at V and 7 bases at J, with 13 bases in the middle. The CDR3 spans 15 residues. CDR1 and CDR2 (germline): SGHRS, YFSETQ. The CDR3 nucleotides read TGCGCCAGCAGCTTGGAAGGGGGGAGTAGTGAAAAACTGTTTTTT. Residues: CASSLEGGSSEKLFF.

The chain uses TRBV20-1 and TRBJ2-2, with D hard to call. Germline lookup yields CDR1 DFQATT and CDR2 SNEGSKA (reference sequence). V shed 0 bases and J shed 4 bases, with 3 bases lying between them. The CDR3 is made up of 12 amino acids. The CDR3 nucleotides read TGCAGTGCTAGAGAAAGCACCGGGGAGCTGTTTTTT. Residues: CSARESTGELFF.

This clonotype came up once. V usage is TRBV7-2 and J usage is TRBJ2-7; D not certain. V lost 4 bases and J lost 4, with 14 bases in between. Germline CDR1 and CDR2: SGHTA and FQGNSA. The CDR3 totals 14 residues. The CDR3, as DNA: TGTGCCAGCAGCTCACGGGCAGGAGCTTACGAGCAGTACTTC. It yields the protein CASSSRAGAYEQYF. The variable domain in full, completed from reference TRBV7-2 and TRBJ2-7, reads GAGVSQSPSNKVTEKGKDVELRCDPISGHTALYWYRQSLGQGLEFLIYFQGNSAPDKSGLPSDRFSAERTGGSVSTLTIQRTQQEDSAVYLCASSSRAGAYEQYFGPGTRLTVT.

J is TRBJ1-5 and V is TRBV19; 9 nucleotides line up with TRBD1. Germline trimming cut 6 bases from V and 1 base from J; bases unmatched to any gene: 7. The CDR3 consists of 16 residues. Germline values: CDR1 LNHDA, CDR2 SQIVND (reference sequence). The CDR3 protein is CASSMGQGGSNQPQHF. DNA of the CDR3: TGTGCCAGTAGCATGGGACAGGGAGGAAGCAATCAGCCCCAGCATTTT.

V and J are TRBV4-1 and TRBJ2-1; TRBD2 matches 8 bases. Germline CDR1 is MGHRA and CDR2 is YSYEKL. The CDR3 runs 19 residues. With 0 bases clipped from V and 8 bases from J, the junction kept 18 bases outside the gene matches. As DNA, the CDR3 is TGCGCCAGCAGCCAAGACGATCGAGCGGGAGCCCCATCGGTTGATGAGCAGTTCTTC. This translates into CASSQDDRAGAPSVDEQFF.

The chain joins TRBV5-6 to TRBJ2-5, with D tentatively TRBD2 (5 bases). V lost 5 bases and J 5 bases, leaving 16 bases between the germline ends. The CDR3 spans 14 residues. Germline CDR1 reads SGHDT; CDR2 reads YYEEEE. CDR3 in amino acids: CASSPGLGMETQYF. The CDR3 bases are TGTGCCAGCAGTCCTGGACTGGGGATGGAGACCCAGTACTTC.

The CDR3 reads CAIGSGAYEQYF. Here the CDR3 DNA reads TGTGCCATCGGCTCGGGGGCCTACGAGCAGTACTTC. The chain uses TRBV10-3 and TRBJ2-7; maybe TRBD2 (6 bases). The CDR3 spans 12 residues. The germline V gene encodes CDR1 ENHRY and CDR2 SYGVKD. V lost 8 bases, J lost 2 bases, and 10 bases lay in between.

The rearrangement uses TRBV6-4 and TRBJ1-2; tentative D call: TRBD1 (5 bases). The V end lost 6 bases, the J end lost 3 bases, and 20 bases lay between the germline ends. The CDR3 length is 16 residues. Germline values: CDR1 MRHNA, CDR2 SNTAGT. For the CDR3, the DNA is TGTGCCAGCAGACGATCGACAGTCTTAAATGACTATGGCTACACCTTC. Protein sequence: CASRRSTVLNDYGYTF.

This clonotype was detected once. The chain uses TRBV9 and TRBJ2-3; 9 bases are shared with TRBD2. The CDR3 runs 15 residues. Germline CDR1 SGDLS, CDR2 YYNGEE. V lost 2 bases and J lost 0; bases outside the gene matches: 1. Here the CDR3 reads CASSVGTSSTDTQYF. In DNA form, the CDR3 reads TGTGCCAGCAGCGTTGGGACTAGCAGCACAGATACGCAGTATTTT.

The rearrangement links TRBV6-5 to TRBJ2-7, with a possible D match to TRBD1 (6 bases). Germline values: CDR1 MNHEY, CDR2 SVGAGI. The CDR3 has 13 amino acids. Trimming removed 7 bases from V and 3 bases from J, with 13 bases in between. CDR3 nucleotides: TGTGCCAGCATGAATGAGGGACACTACGAGCAGTACTTC. Amino acids: CASMNEGHYEQYF.

The J gene is TRBJ1-3, the V gene TRBV9; D possibly corresponds to TRBD1 (6 bases). Germline CDR1 is SGDLS and CDR2 is YYNGEE. The ends were cut back, 4 bases at V and 2 bases at J, with 13 bases in the middle. The CDR3 totals 15 residues. The CDR3 region is CASSTRQEAGNTIYF. The CDR3 region has the DNA TGTGCCAGCAGCACCCGACAGGAGGCTGGAAACACCATATATTTT.

This chain uses TRBV2 with TRBJ1-2, with TRBD1 matching 12 bases. V lost 10 bases to trimming and J lost 8 bases; unmatched junction nucleotides: 8. The CDR3 is made up of 13 amino acids. Germline-derived CDR1 and CDR2 are SNHLY and FYNNEI. CDR3: CANPGQGARGYTF. CDR3 bases: TGTGCCAACCCGGGACAGGGGGCCAGGGGCTACACCTTC.

This clonotype has a single count. The chain has TRBV6-5 and TRBJ2-1; 8 nucleotides agree with TRBD1. The CDR3 has 14 residues. Trimming took 5 bases from V and 8 from J; bases not matched to a gene: 8. Per germline, CDR1 MNHEY and CDR2 SVGAGI. DNA for the CDR3: TGTGCCAGCAGTCCCGACAGGGGCGGCGATGAGCAGTTCTTC. Its protein product is CASSPDRGGDEQFF.

This clonotype came up a few times. The chain employs TRBV27 and TRBJ1-1; TRBD1 matches 10 bases. Germline V gene lookup returns CDR1 MNHEY and CDR2 SMNVEV (reference sequence). The CDR3 loop spans 14 amino acids. V trimming: 4 bases; J trimming: 4 bases; junction bases outside the gene matches: 3. The CDR3 region has the DNA TGTGCCAGCAGTTCTCGGACAGGGGGCACTGAAGCTTTCTTT. Protein sequence: CASSSRTGGTEAFF.

The genes are TRBV27 and TRBJ1-1; 9 bases are a match to TRBD1. J gave up 5 bases and V 2 bases, and 3 bases lay outside the gene matches. The CDR3 length is 14 residues. Germline values: CDR1 MNHEY, CDR2 SMNVEV (reference sequence). DNA of the CDR3: TGTGCCAGCAGTTTAGGGACAGGGCTTACTGAAGCTTTCTTT. It translates to CASSLGTGLTEAFF.

This sequence joins TRBV28 and TRBJ1-1; the D gene is possibly TRBD1 (5 bases). The CDR3 is made up of 14 amino acids. Germline V gives CDR1 MDHEN, CDR2 SYDVKM. The V gene lost 1 base and the J gene lost 10 bases, with 16 bases spanning the gap. The CDR3 bases are TGTGCCAGCAGTTTATCCAGGGACCGTCGAGGAGCTTTCTTT. This encodes CASSLSRDRRGAFF. Filled out from reference TRBV28 and TRBJ1-1, the complete variable domain reads DVKVTQSSRYLVKRTGEKVFLECVQDMDHENMFWYRQDPGLGLRLIYFSYDVKMKEKGDIPEGYSVSREKKERFSLILESASTNQTSMYLCASSLSRDRRGAFFGQGTRLTVV.

The V and J genes are TRBV29-1 and TRBJ2-2; 8 nucleotides match TRBD1. CDR1 is SQVTM, CDR2 ANQGSEA, per germline. After removal of 5 bases from V and 5 bases from J, the junction contained 10 bases not matched to a gene. The CDR3 loop spans 15 amino acids. The CDR3 DNA is TGCAGCGTTCCGCGGACAGGGTCGAGGACCGGGGAGCTGTTTTTT. This gives the protein CSVPRTGSRTGELFF.

The chain has TRBV28 and TRBJ2-7, with 7 nucleotides matching TRBD1. The V gene end was trimmed by 4 bases and the J gene end by 4 bases; junction bases not matched to a gene: 10. Germline V gene sequence: CDR1 MDHEN, CDR2 SYDVKM. This CDR3 region has 15 residues. The DNA for the CDR3 is TGTGCCAGCAGTTCAAGTACAGGGGCAGGGTACGAGCAGTACTTC. Translating gives CASSSSTGAGYEQYF.

The J gene is TRBJ2-2, the V gene TRBV6-5; 9 bases agree with TRBD2. With 2 bases clipped from V and 2 bases from J, the junction kept 6 bases outside the gene matches. Germline V gene sequence: CDR1 MNHEY, CDR2 SVGAGI. CDR3 size: 17 residues. The CDR3 DNA sequence: TGTGCCAGCAGTTACGGAATTAGCGGGAGAAACACCGGGGAGCTGTTTTTT. Translated: CASSYGISGRNTGELFF.

This clonotype turned up a few times. The CDR3 nucleotides read TGTGCCAGCAGTTTCGGACAGGGGGACTTGAACACTGAAGCTTTCTTT. Translation gives CASSFGQGDLNTEAFF. V gene TRBV12-3 or TRBV12-4 combines with J gene TRBJ1-1, with 10 bases fitting TRBD1. The V gene end was trimmed by 3 bases and the J gene end by 0 bases; junction bases not matched to a gene: 4. The CDR3 spans 16 residues.

The chain carries TRBV6-1 and TRBJ1-3; a possible D gene is TRBD1 (5 bases). Germline V gives CDR1 MNHNS, CDR2 SASEGT. The CDR3 sequence is 14 residues long. V lost 0 bases to trimming and J lost 4 bases, with 7 bases between them. CDR3 amino acids: CASSEAQGGNTIYF. DNA of the CDR3: TGTGCCAGCAGTGAAGCCCAGGGCGGAAACACCATATATTTT.

This clonotype came up once. J is TRBJ2-7 and V is TRBV27; 8 positions agree with TRBD2. Trimming removed 5 bases from V and 3 bases from J; junction bases left unmatched: 12. CDR1 MNHEY and CDR2 SMNVEV come from the germline V gene (reference sequence). The CDR3 has 16 residues. CDR3 protein: CASSGGEVAGYYEQYF. CDR3 nucleotide sequence: TGTGCCAGCAGTGGAGGTGAGGTAGCGGGATACTACGAGCAGTACTTC.

The chain couples TRBV7-6 to TRBJ2-7; maybe TRBD1 (5 bases). Germline CDR1 reads SGHVS; CDR2 reads FNYEAQ. The CDR3 covers 17 residues. Trimming took off 5 bases at V and 2 bases at J, with 22 bases between the two ends. The CDR3: CASSGEIGDLGPYEQYF. CDR3 in DNA: TGTGCCAGCAGCGGAGAGATAGGGGATTTAGGGCCCTACGAGCAGTACTTC.

The chain recombines TRBV27 with TRBJ2-7; D unclear. Germline V gene data show CDR1 as MNHEY and CDR2 as SMNVEV (reference sequence). The CDR3 is made up of 12 amino acids. V was clipped by 9 bases and J by 4 bases, with 13 bases between them. CDR3 DNA: TGTGCCAGTGGCGCGTCCGGTTACGAGCAGTACTTC. It specifies CASGASGYEQYF.

V and J are TRBV5-8 and TRBJ2-4; D may match TRBD1 or TRBD2 (5 bases each). The CDR3 is 14 amino acids. Germline assignment: CDR1 SGHTS and CDR2 YDEGEE. V was shortened by 2 bases and J by 7 bases, with 13 bases between the two germline ends. CDR3 loop: CASSFRVGENIQYF. The CDR3, as DNA: TGTGCCAGCAGCTTTCGAGTGGGGGAGAACATTCAGTACTTC.

Only a few counts were recorded for this clonotype. V usage is TRBV6-1 and J usage is TRBJ1-1, with D perhaps matching TRBD1 (5 bases). The CDR3 totals 13 residues. CDR1 is MNHNS and CDR2 is SASEGT in the germline V gene. V lost 5 bases, J lost 4 bases, and 11 bases lay in between. CDR3 sequence reads: CASSMGESTEAFF. CDR3 DNA: TGTGCCAGCAGTATGGGGGAGAGCACTGAAGCTTTCTTT.